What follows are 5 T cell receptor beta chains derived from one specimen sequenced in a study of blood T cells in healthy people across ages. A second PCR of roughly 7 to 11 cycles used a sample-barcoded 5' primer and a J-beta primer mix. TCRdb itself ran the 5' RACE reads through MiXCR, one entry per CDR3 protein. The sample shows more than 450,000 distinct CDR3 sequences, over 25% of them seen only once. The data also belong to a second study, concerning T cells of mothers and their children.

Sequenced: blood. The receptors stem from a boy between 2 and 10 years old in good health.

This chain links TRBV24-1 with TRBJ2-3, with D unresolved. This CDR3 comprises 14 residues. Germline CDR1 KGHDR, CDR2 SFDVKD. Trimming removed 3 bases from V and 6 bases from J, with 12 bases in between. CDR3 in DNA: TGTGCCACCAGTGATGCCTACCGAGACGATACGCAGTATTTT. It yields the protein CATSDAYRDDTQYF.

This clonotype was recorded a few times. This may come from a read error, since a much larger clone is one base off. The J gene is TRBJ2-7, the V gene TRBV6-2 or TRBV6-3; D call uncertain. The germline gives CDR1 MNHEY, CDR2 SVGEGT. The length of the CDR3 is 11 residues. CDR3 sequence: CASSYSHEQYF. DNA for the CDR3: TGTGCCAGCAGTTACTCCCACGAGCAGTACTTC.

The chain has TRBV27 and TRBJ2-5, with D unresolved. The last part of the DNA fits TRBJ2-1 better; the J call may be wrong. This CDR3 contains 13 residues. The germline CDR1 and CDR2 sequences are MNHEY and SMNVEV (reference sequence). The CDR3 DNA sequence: TGTGCCAGCAGCAATCGGCCGGAGAATGAGCAGTTCTTC. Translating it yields CASSNRPENEQFF.

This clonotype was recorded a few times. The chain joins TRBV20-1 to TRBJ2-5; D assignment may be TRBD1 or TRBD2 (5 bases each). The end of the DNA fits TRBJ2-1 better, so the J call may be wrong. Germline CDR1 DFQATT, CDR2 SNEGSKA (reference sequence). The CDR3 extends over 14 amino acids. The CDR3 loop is CSADPIRGGNEQFF. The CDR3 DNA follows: TGCAGTGCTGACCCCATCCGGGGCGGCAATGAGCAGTTCTTC.

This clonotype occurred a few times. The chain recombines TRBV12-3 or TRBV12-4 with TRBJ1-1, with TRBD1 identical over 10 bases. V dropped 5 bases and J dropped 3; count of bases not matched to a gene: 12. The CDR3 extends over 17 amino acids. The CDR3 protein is CASSTSTGGKGDTEAFF. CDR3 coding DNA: TGTGCCAGCAGTACCTCGACAGGGGGCAAGGGTGACACTGAAGCTTTCTTT.